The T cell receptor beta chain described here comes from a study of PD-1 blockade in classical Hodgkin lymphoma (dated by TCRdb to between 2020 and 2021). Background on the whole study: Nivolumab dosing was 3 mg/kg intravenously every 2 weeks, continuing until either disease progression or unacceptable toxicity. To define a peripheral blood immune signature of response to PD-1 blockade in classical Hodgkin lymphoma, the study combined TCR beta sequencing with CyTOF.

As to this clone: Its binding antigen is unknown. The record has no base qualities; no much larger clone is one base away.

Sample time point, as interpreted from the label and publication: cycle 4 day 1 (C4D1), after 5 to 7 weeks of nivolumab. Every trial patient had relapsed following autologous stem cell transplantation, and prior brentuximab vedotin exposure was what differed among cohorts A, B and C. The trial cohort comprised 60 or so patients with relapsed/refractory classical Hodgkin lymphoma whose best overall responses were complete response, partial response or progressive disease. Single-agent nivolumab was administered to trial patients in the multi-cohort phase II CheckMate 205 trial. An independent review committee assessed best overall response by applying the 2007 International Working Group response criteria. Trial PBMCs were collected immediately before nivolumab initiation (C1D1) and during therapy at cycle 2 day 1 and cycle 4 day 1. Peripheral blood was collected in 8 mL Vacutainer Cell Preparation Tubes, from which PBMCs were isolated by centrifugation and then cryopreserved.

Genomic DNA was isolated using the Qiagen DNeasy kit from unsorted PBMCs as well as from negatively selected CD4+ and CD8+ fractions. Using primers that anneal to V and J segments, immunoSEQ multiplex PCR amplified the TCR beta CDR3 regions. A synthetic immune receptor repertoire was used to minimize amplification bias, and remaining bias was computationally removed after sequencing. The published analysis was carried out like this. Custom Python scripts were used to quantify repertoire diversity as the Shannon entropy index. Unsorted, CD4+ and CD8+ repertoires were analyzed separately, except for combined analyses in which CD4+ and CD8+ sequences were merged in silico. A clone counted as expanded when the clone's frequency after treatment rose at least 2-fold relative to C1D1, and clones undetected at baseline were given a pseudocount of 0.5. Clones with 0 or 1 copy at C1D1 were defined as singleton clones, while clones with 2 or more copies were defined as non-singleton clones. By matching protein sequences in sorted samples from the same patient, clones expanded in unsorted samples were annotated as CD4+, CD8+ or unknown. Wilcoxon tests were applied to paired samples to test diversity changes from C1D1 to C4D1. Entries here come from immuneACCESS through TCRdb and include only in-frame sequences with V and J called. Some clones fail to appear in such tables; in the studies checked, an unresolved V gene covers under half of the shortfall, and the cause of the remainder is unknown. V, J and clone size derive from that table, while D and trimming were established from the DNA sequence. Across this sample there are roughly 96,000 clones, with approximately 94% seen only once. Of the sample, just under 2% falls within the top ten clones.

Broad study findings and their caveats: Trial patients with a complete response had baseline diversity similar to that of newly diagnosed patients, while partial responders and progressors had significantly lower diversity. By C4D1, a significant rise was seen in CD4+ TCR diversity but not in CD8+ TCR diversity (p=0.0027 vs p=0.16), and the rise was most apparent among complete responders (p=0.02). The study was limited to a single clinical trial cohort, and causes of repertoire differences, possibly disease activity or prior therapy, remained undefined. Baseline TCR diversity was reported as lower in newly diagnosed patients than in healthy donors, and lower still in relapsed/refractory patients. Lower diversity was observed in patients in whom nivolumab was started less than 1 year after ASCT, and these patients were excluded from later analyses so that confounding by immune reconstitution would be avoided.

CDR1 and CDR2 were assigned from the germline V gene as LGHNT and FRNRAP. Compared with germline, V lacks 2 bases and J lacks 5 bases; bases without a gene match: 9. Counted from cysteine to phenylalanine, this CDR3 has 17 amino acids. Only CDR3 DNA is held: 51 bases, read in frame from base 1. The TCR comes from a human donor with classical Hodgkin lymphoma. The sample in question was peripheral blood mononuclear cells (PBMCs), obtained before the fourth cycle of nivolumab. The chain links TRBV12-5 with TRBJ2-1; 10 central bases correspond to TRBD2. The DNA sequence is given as TGTGCTAGTGGTTTGAGGCTAGCGGGGGTTCAAAACAATGAGCAGTTCTTC. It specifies CASGLRLAGVQNNEQFF. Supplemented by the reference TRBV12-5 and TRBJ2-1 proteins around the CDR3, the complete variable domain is DARVTQTPRHKVTEMGQEVTMRCQPILGHNTVFWYRQTMMQGLELLAYFRNRAPLDDSGMPKDRFSAEMPDATLATLKIQPSEPRDSAVYFCASGLRLAGVQNNEQFFGPGTRLTVL.